Given below is one T cell receptor beta chain in context. This sample was included in a study of blood T cell repertoires in COVID-19. Study context: Samples of COVID-19 (acute and convalescent) were obtained from the United States, Italy and Spain.

Membership in each cohort depended on participant-reported clinical history. This CDR3 is 12 amino acids long. The V end lost 2 bases, the J end lost 4 bases, and 6 bases lay between the germline ends. In the original workflow: Estimation of nucleated cell counts was performed using reference gene primer amplification. Profiled with immunoSEQ multiplex PCR; TCRdb holds only in-frame clones, not every one. The DNA gave D and trimming, while V, J and clone size come from that table. The sample has roughly 170,000 clones; 82% are singletons. Sequencing was done on a sample of PBMCs or T cells enriched from blood (not recorded which). The origin of this receptor is a man between 60 and 70 years old who had recovered from COVID-19. The chain uses TRBV12-3 or TRBV12-4 and TRBJ2-7; unclear D gene. The CDR3: CASSLQVYEQYF. CDR3 sequence (DNA): TGTGCCAGCAGTTTACAGGTTTACGAGCAGTACTTC.